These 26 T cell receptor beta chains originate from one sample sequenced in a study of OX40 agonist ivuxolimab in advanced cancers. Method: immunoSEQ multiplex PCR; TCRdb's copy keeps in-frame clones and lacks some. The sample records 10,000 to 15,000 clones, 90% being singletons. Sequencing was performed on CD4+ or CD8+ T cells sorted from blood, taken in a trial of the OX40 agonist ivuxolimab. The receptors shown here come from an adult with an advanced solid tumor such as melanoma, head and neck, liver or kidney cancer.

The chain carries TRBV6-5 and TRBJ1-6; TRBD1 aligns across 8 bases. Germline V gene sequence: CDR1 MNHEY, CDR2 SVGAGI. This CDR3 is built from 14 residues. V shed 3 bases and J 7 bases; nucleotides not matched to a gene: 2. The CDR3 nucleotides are TGTGCCAGCAGTTATGACAGGGGAAATTCACCCCTCCACTTT. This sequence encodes CASSYDRGNSPLHF.

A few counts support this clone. CDR3 in amino acids: CASSLRGARAYEQYF. CDR3 nucleotides: TGTGCCAGCAGCTTACGGGGGGCCAGGGCCTACGAGCAGTACTTC. This chain uses TRBV5-5 with TRBJ2-7; D might be TRBD2 (7 bases). The CDR3 length is 15 residues. V dropped 2 bases and J dropped 2 bases, with 14 bases sitting between them. The germline gives CDR1 SGHKS, CDR2 YYEKEE (reference sequence).

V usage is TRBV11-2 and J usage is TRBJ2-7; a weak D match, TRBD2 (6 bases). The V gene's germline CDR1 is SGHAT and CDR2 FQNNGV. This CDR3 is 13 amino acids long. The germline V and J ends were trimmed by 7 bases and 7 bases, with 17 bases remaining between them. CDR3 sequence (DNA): TGTGCCAGCAAGGGCGGGATCGGCTTGGAGCAGTACTTC. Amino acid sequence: CASKGGIGLEQYF.

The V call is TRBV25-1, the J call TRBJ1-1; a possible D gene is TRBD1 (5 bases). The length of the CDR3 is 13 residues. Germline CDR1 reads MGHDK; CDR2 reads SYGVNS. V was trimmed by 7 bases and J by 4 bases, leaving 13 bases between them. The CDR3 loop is CASTSGRITEAFF. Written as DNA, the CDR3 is TGTGCCAGCACCTCAGGGAGGATCACTGAAGCTTTCTTT.

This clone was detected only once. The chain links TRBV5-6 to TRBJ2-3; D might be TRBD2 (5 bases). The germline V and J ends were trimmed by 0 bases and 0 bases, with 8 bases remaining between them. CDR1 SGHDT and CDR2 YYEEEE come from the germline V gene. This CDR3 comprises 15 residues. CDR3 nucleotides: TGTGCCAGCAGCTTGGAGGGCGGGAGCACAGATACGCAGTATTTT. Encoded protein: CASSLEGGSTDTQYF.

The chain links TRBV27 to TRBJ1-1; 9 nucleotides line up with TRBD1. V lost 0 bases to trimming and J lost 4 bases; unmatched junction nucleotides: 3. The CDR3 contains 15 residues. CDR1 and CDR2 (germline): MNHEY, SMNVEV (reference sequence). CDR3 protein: CASSLSGQGVTEAFF. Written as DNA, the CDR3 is TGTGCCAGCAGTTTATCGGGACAGGGAGTCACTGAAGCTTTCTTT.

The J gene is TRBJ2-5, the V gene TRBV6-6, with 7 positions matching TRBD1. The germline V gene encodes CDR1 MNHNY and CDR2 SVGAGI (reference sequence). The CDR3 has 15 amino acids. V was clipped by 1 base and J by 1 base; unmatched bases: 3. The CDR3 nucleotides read TGTGCCAGCAGTTACTTCGGGACAGCCCAAGAGACCCAGTACTTC. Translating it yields CASSYFGTAQETQYF.

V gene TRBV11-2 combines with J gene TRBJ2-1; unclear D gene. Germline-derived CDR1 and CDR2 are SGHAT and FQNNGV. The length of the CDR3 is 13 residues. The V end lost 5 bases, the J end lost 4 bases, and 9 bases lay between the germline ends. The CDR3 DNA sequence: TGTGCCAGCAGCCGCGTGAGATACAATGAGCAGTTCTTC. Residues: CASSRVRYNEQFF.

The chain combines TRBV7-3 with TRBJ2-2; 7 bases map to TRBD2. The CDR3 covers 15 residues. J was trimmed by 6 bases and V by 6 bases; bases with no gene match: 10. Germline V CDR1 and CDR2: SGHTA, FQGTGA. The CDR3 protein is CASRLGGGSAGELFF. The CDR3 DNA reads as TGTGCCAGCAGACTCGGCGGGGGAAGCGCCGGGGAGCTGTTTTTT.

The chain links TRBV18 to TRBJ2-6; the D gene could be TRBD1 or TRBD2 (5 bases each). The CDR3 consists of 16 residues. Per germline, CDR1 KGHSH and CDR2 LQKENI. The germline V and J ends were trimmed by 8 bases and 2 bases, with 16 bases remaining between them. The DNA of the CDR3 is TGTGCCAGCGACGGGACGGCCGAGACTGGGGCCAACGTCCTGACTTTC. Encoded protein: CASDGTAETGANVLTF.

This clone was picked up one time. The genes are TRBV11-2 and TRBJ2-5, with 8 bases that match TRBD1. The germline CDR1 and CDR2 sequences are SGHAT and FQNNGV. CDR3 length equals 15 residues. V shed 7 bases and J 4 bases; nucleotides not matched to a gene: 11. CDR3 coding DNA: TGTGCCAGCACCCTTAGTCAACAGGGGGGAGAGACCCAGTACTTC. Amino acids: CASTLSQQGGETQYF.

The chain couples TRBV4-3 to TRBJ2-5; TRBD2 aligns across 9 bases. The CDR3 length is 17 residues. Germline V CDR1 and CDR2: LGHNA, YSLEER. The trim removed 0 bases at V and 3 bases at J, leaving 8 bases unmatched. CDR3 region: CASSQDLAGSYEETQYF. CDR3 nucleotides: TGCGCCAGCAGCCAAGATCTAGCGGGGAGCTACGAAGAGACCCAGTACTTC.

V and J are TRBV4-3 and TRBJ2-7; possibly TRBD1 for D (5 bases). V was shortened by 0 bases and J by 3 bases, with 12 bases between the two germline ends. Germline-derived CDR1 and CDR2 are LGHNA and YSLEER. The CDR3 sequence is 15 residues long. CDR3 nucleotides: TGCGCCAGCAGCCAAGATCGCCAGGGTGTCTACGAGCAGTACTTC. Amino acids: CASSQDRQGVYEQYF.

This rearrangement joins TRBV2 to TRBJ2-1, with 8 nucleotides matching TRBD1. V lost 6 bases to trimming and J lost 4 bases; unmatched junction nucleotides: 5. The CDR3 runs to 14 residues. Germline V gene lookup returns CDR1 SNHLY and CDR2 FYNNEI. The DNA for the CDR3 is TGTGCCAGCAGAAGTGGGACAGGATACAATGAGCAGTTCTTC. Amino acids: CASRSGTGYNEQFF.

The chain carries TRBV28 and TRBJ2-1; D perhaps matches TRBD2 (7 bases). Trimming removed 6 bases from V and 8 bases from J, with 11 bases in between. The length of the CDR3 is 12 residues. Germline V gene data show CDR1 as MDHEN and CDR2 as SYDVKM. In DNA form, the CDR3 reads TGTGCCAGCAGACAGGGAGGGCATGAGCAGTTCTTC. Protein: CASRQGGHEQFF.

CDR3 coding DNA: TGCAGCGTTCTTGCCCCCACCGGGGAGCTGTTTTTT. Amino acids: CSVLAPTGELFF. The rearrangement links TRBV29-1 to TRBJ2-2; D unresolved. The V end was cut by 5 bases, the J end by 4 bases, with 8 bases between. The CDR3 totals 12 residues. Per the germline V gene, CDR1 is SQVTM and CDR2 is ANQGSEA.

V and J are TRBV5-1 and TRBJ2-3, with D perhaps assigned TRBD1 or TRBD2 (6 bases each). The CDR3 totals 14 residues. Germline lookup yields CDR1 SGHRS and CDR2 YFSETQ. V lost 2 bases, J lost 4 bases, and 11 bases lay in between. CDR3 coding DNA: TGCGCCAGCAGCTTCGGGGGCCGGTCAGATACGCAGTATTTT. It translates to CASSFGGRSDTQYF.

Here the CDR3 reads CASRVTSAYNEQFF. CDR3 nucleotides: TGTGCCAGTAGGGTGACTAGCGCCTACAATGAGCAGTTCTTC. The chain has TRBV19 and TRBJ2-1; TRBD2 matches 8 bases. The CDR3 runs 14 residues. Losses at the gene ends were 6 bases for V and 2 bases for J; bases not matched to a gene: 3. The V gene's germline CDR1 is LNHDA and CDR2 SQIVND (reference sequence).

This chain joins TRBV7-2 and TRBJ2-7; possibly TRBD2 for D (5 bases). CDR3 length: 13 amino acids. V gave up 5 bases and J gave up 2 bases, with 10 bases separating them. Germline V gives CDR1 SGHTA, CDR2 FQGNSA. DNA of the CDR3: TGTGCCAGCAGCCCGGACTGGACCTACGAGCAGTACTTC. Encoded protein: CASSPDWTYEQYF.

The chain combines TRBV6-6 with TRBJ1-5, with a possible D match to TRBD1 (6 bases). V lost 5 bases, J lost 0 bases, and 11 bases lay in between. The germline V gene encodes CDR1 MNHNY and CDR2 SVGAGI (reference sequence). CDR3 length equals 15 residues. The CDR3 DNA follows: TGTGCCAGCAGTCTATTACAGGGTAGCAATCAGCCCCAGCATTTT. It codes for CASSLLQGSNQPQHF.

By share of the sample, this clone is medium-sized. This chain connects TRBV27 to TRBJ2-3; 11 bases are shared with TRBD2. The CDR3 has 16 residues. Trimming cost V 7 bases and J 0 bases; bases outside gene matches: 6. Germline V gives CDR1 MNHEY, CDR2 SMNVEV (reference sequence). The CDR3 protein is CASTHRTSGSTDTQYF. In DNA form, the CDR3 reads TGTGCCAGCACCCATAGGACTAGCGGGAGCACAGATACGCAGTATTTT.

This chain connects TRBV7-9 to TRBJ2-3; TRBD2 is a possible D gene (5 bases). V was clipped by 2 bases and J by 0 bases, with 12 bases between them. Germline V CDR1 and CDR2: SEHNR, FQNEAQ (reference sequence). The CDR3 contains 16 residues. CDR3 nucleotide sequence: TGTGCCAGCAGCTTACCACTAGGGCCTAGCACAGATACGCAGTATTTT. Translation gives CASSLPLGPSTDTQYF.

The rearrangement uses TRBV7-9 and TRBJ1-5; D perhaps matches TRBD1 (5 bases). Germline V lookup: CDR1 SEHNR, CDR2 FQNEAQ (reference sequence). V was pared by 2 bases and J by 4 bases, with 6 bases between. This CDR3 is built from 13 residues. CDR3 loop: CASSLQGNQPQHF. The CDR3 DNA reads TGTGCCAGCAGCTTACAGGGAAATCAGCCCCAGCATTTT. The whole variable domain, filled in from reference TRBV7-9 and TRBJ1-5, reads DTGVSQNPRHKITKRGQNVTFRCDPISEHNRLYWYRQTLGQGPEFLTYFQNEAQLEKSRLLSDRFSAERPKGSFSTLEIQRTEQGDSAMYLCASSLQGNQPQHFGDGTRLSIL.

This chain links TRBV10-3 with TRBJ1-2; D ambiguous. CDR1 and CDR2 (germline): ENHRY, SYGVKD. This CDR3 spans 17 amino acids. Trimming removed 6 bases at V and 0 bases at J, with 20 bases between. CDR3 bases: TGTGCCATCAGCCCATTGGAGACTGGGTTAGCTAACTATGGCTACACCTTC. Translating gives CAISPLETGLANYGYTF.

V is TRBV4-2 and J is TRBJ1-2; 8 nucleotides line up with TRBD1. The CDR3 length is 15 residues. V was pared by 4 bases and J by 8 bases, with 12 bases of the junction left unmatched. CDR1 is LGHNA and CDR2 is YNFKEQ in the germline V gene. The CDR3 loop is CASSPEGQDSRGYTF. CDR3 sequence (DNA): TGTGCCAGCAGCCCCGAGGGACAGGATTCGCGCGGCTACACCTTC.

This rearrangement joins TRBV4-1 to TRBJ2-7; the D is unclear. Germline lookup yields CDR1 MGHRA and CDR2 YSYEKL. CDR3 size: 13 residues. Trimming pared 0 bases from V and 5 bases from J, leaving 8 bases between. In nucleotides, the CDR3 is TGCGCCAGCAGCCAAGATGGTGGGGACGAGCAGTACTTC. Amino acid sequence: CASSQDGGDEQYF.